This T cell receptor (beta chain) was obtained from a study of CD8+ T cells in alopecia areata. Study-wide background: Treated patients swallowed 5 to 10 mg of oral tofacitinib twice daily.

This CDR3 comprises 19 residues. From germline, CDR1 is SGHDT and CDR2 YYEEEE. J was trimmed by 2 bases and V by 4 bases; bases with no gene match: 10. This sample's treatment: oral pan-JAK inhibitor, 5-10 mg twice daily. As to this clone: The antigen remains undetermined.

Following RNA extraction, reverse transcription yielded cDNA that acted as the sequencing template. Some clones are missing from TCRdb's copy, which holds only in-frame ones; the method was immunoSEQ multiplex PCR. The sample includes under 200,000 clones, around three fifths seen only once; the top ten take approximately 15%. Points from the study as a whole: Tofacitinib did not eliminate many expanded lesional clones from scalp or blood. Affected scalp, especially in alopecia totalis/universalis, had a higher clonality than normal scalp did. Tofacitinib significantly decreased scalp clonality and expanded CD8+ clones among top 100.

The chain uses TRBV5-6 and TRBJ2-1; 15 nucleotides align to TRBD2. This sequence originates from a human donor with alopecia areata. This material consisted of CD4+ T cells sorted from blood, taken at week 24, from a patient treated with tofacitinib. The CDR3 is CASSQRTSGGAVPYNEQFF. DNA of the CDR3: TGTGCCAGCAGCCAAAGGACTAGCGGGGGGGCAGTCCCCTACAATGAGCAGTTCTTC.